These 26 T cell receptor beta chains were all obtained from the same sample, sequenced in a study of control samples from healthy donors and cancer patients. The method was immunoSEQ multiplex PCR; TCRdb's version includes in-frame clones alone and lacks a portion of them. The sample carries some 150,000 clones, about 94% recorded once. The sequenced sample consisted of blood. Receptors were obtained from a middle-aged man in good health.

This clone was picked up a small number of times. The CDR3 loop reads CASSLVNTEAFF. CDR3 nucleotide sequence: TGTGCCAGCAGTTTAGTGAACACTGAAGCTTTCTTT. V gene TRBV28 combines with J gene TRBJ1-1, with no clear D. V dropped 2 bases and J dropped 0 bases, with 1 base sitting between them. This CDR3 spans 12 amino acids. Germline V gene sequence: CDR1 MDHEN, CDR2 SYDVKM. The whole variable domain, filled in from reference TRBV28 and TRBJ1-1, reads DVKVTQSSRYLVKRTGEKVFLECVQDMDHENMFWYRQDPGLGLRLIYFSYDVKMKEKGDIPEGYSVSREKKERFSLILESASTNQTSMYLCASSLVNTEAFFGQGTRLTVV.

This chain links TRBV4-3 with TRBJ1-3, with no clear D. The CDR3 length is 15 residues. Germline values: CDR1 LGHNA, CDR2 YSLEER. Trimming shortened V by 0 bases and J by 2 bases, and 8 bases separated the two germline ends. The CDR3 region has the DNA TGCGCCAGCAGCCAAGATAGGGAACCTGGAAACACCATATATTTT. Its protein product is CASSQDREPGNTIYF.

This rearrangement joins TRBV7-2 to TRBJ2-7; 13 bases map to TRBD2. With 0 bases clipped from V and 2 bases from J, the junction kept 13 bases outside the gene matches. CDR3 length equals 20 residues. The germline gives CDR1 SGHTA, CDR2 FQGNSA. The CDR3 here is CASSLAQGGLAGLPTYEQYF. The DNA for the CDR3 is TGTGCCAGCAGCTTAGCCCAGGGGGGACTAGCGGGGCTGCCAACCTACGAGCAGTACTTC.

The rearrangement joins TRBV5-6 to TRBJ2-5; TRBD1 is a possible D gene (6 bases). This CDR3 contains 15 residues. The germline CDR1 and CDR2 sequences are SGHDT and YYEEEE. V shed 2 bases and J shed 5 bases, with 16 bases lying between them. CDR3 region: CASSFGTTWRETQYF. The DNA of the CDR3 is TGTGCCAGCAGCTTCGGGACAACTTGGAGGGAGACCCAGTACTTC.

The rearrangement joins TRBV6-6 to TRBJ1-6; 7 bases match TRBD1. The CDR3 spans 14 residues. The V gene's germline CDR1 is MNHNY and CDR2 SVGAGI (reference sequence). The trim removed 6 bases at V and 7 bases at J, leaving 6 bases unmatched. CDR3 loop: CASRTTGENSPLHF. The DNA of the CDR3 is TGTGCCAGCAGAACTACAGGGGAAAATTCACCCCTCCACTTT.

The CDR3 DNA reads as TGCAGCGTTGCAGTGAAACAGGGAGGCTATGGCTACACCTTC. This encodes CSVAVKQGGYGYTF. The chain joins TRBV29-1 to TRBJ1-2, with D possibly TRBD1 on 6 matching bases. The CDR3 loop spans 14 amino acids. Germline V gives CDR1 SQVTM, CDR2 ANQGSEA. The ends were cut back, 4 bases at V and 4 bases at J, with 16 bases in the middle.

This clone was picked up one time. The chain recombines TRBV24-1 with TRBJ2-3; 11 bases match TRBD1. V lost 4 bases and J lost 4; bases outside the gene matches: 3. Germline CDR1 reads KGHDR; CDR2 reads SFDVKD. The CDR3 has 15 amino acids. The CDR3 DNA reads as TGTGCCACCAGTGACCGGACAGGGGGCCCAGATACGCAGTATTTT. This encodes CATSDRTGGPDTQYF.

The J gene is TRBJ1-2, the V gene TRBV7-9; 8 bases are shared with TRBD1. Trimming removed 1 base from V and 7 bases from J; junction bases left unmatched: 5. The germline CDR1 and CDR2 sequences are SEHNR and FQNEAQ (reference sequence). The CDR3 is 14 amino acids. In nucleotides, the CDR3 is TGTGCCAGCAGCTTAGTTGGGACAGGACTTGGCTACACCTTC. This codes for CASSLVGTGLGYTF. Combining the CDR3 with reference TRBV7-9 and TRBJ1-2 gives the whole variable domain DTGVSQNPRHKITKRGQNVTFRCDPISEHNRLYWYRQTLGQGPEFLTYFQNEAQLEKSRLLSDRFSAERPKGSFSTLEIQRTEQGDSAMYLCASSLVGTGLGYTFGSGTRLTVV.

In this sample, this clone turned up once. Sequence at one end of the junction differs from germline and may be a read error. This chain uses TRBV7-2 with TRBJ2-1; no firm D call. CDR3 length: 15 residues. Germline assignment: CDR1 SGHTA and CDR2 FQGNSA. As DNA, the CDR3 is TGTGCCAGCAGTTTAGACGCGAGCTCCTACAATGAGCAGTTCTTC. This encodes CASSLDASSYNEQFF. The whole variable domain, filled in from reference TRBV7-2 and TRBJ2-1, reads GAGVSQSPSNKVTEKGKDVELRCDPISGHTALYWYRQSLGQGLEFLIYFQGNSAPDKSGLPSDRFSAERTGGSVSTLTIQRTQQEDSAVYLCASSLDASSYNEQFFGPGTRLTVL.

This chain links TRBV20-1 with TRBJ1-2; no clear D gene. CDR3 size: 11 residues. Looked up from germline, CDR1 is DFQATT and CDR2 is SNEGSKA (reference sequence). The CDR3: CSARWNYGYTF. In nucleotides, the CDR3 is TGCAGCGCCCGCTGGAACTATGGCTACACCTTC.

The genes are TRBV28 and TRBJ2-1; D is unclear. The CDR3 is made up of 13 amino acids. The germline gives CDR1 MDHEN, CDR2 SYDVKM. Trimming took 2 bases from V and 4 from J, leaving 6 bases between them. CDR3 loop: CASSLPPYNEQFF. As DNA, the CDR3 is TGTGCCAGCAGTTTACCCCCTTACAATGAGCAGTTCTTC.

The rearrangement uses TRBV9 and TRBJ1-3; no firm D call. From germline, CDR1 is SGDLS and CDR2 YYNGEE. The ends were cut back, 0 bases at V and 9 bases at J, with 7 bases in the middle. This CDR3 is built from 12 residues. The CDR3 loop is CASSVGEGTIYF. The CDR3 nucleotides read TGTGCCAGCAGCGTAGGGGAAGGCACCATATATTTT.

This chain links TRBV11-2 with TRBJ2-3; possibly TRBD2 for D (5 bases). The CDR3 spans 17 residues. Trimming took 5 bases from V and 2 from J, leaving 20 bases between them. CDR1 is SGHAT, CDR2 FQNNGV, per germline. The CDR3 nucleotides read TGTGCCAGCAGCCTCAACGGGATTAGTCGCCCCACAGATACGCAGTATTTT. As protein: CASSLNGISRPTDTQYF.

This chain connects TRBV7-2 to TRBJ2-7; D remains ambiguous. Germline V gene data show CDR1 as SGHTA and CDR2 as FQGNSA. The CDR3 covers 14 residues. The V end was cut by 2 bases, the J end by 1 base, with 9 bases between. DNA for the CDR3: TGTGCCAGCAGCTTAAAAGGCCAGTCCTACGAGCAGTACTTC. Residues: CASSLKGQSYEQYF.

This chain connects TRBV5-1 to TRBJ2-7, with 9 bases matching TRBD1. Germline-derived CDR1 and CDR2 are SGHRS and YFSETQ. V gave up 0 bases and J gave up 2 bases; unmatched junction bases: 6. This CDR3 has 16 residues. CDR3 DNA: TGCGCCAGCAGCTTGGCATCGGGGACAGGGACCTACGAGCAGTACTTC. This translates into CASSLASGTGTYEQYF.

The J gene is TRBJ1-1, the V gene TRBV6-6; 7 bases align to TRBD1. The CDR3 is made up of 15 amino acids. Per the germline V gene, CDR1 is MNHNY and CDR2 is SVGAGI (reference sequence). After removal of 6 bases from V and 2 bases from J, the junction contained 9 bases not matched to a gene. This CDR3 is CASRGSGGTNTEAFF. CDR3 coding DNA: TGTGCCAGCAGGGGATCAGGGGGAACAAACACTGAAGCTTTCTTT.

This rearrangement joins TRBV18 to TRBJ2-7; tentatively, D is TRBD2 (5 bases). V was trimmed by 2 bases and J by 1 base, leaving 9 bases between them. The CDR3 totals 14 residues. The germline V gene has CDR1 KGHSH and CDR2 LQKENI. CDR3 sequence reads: CASSPLGSSYEQYF. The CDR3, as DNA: TGTGCCAGCTCACCATTAGGGAGTTCCTACGAGCAGTACTTC.

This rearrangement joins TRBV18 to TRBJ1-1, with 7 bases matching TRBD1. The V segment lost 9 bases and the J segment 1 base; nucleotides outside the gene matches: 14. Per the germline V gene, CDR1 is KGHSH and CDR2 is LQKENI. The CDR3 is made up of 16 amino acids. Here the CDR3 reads CASYQRPGGPNTEAFF. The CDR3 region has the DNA TGTGCCAGTTACCAGCGCCCAGGGGGGCCGAACACTGAAGCTTTCTTT.

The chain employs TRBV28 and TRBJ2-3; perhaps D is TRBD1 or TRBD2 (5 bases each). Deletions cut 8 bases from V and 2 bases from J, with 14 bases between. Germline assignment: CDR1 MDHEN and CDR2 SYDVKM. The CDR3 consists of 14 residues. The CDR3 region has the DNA TGTGCCAGCTTAAACCGGGACGCCACAGATACGCAGTATTTT. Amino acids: CASLNRDATDTQYF.

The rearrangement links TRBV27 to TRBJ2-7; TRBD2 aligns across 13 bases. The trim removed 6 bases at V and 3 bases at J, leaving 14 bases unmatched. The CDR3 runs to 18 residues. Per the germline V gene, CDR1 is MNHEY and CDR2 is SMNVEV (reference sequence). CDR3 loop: CASRNTTKGLAGVYEQYF. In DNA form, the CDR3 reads TGTGCCAGCAGAAATACCACCAAAGGACTAGCGGGGGTCTACGAGCAGTACTTC.

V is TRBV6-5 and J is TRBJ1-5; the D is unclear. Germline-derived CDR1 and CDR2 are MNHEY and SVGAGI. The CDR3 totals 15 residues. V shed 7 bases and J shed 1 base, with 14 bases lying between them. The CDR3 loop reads CASKIGQLSNQPQHF. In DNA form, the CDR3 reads TGTGCCAGCAAAATAGGGCAACTGAGCAATCAGCCCCAGCATTTT.

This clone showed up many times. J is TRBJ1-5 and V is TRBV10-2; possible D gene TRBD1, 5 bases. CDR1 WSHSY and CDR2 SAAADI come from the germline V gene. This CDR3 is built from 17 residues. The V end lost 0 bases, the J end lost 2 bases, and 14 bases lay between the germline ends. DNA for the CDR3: TGCGCCAGCAGTGAGTCGACAGCCGAAGGAGGCAATCAGCCCCAGCATTTT. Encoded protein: CASSESTAEGGNQPQHF.

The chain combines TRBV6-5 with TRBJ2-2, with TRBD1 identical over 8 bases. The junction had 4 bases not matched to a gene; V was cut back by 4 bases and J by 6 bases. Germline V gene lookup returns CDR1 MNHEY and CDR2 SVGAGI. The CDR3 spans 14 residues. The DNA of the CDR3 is TGTGCCAGCAGTTGGACAGGGCGCGCCGGGGAGCTGTTTTTT. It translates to CASSWTGRAGELFF.

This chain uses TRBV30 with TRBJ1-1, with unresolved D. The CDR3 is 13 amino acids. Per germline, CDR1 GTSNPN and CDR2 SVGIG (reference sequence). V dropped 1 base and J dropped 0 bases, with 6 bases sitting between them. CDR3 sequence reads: CAWSEGVNTEAFF. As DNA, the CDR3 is TGTGCCTGGAGTGAAGGAGTGAACACTGAAGCTTTCTTT.

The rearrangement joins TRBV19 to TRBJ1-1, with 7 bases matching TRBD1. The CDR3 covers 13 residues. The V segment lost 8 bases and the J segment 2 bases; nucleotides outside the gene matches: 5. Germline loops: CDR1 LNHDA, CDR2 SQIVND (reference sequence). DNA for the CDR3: TGTGCCAGTCAGCAGGGGGGTAACACTGAAGCTTTCTTT. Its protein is CASQQGGNTEAFF. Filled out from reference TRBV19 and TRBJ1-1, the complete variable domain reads DGGITQSPKYLFRKEGQNVTLSCEQNLNHDAMYWYRQDPGQGLRLIYYSQIVNDFQKGDIAEGYSVSREKKESFPLTVTSAQKNPTAFYLCASQQGGNTEAFFGQGTRLTVV.

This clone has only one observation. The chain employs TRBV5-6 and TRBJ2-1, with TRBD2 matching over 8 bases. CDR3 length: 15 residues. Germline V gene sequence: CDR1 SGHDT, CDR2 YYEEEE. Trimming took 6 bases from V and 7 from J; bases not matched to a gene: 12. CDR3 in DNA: TGTGCCAGCACCAGAGCGGGGGCTGTTAGTAATGAGCAGTTCTTC. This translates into CASTRAGAVSNEQFF. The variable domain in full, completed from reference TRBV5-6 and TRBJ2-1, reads DAGVTQSPTHLIKTRGQQVTLRCSPKSGHDTVSWYQQALGQGPQFIFQYYEEEERQRGNFPDRFSGHQFPNYSSELNVNALLLGDSALYLCASTRAGAVSNEQFFGPGTRLTVL.